The 13 T cell receptor gamma chains below were found in one sample sequenced in a study of γδ T cells in repeated Plasmodium falciparum infection. TCRdb made new clone calls on the multiplex PCR reads using CATT. This sample has about 15,000 gamma-chain clones; roughly 1.5% occur once, and the top ten carry 28%. Bulk repertoires came from Vgamma9/Vdelta2+ or Vdelta2-negative gammadelta T cells flow-sorted from PBMC. Input material: gamma-delta T cells from blood. The source is a pool of human donors (malaria-infected and uninfected, not separated).

This clone came up many times. The protein TCRdb lists belongs to a much larger clone and differs from this DNA's translation at residue 3, which points to a read error; the protein shown is made from the DNA. This chain uses TRGV4 with TRGJ1 or TRGJ2. Germline-derived CDR1 and CDR2 are EGSTGY and YDSYTSSV. This CDR3 has 11 amino acids. The chain's CDR3 is CASWDDKKKLF. The CDR3 DNA reads TGTGCCTCCTGGGATGACAAAAAGAAACTCTTT.

This clone was seen a few times. TCRdb has a much larger clone's protein, which differs at residue 4 from the translation of this DNA, likely because of a read error; what is shown is the protein translated from the DNA. The V gene is TRGV5, the J gene TRGJ1 or TRGJ2. The J gene, missing from TCRdb, was assigned here through DNA to germline matching. Germline CDR1 is VINAFY and CDR2 is YDVSNSKD. The CDR3 runs 13 residues. CDR3 sequence reads: CATRDGGGYKKLF. Written as DNA, the CDR3 is TGTGCCACCCGGGACGGTGGAGGGTATAAGAAACTCTTT.

This clone was found many times. Given a far larger clone just one base away, this is likely a sequencing read error. Other DNA sequences from this sample encode an identical CDR3 as well. DNA of the CDR3: TGTGCCTTGTGGGAGGCAATTGGGTTGGGCAAAAAAATCAAAGTATTT. This sequence encodes CALWEAIGLGKKIKVF. The J segment was not called; the V segment is TRGV9. The CDR3 sequence is 16 residues long. Germline CDR1 GITISATS, CDR2 ISYDGTV (reference sequence).

The sample holds a few counts of this clone. The TCRdb record carries a much larger clone's protein, which differs from this DNA's translation at residue 5; a read error is the likely cause, and the protein listed here is the DNA translation. V is TRGV5 and J is TRGJ1 or TRGJ2. V was clipped by 6 bases and J by 4 bases; unmatched bases: 6. The CDR3 is made up of 12 amino acids. Germline V lookup: CDR1 VINAFY, CDR2 YDVSNSKD. The CDR3: CATWNLYYKKLF. Written as DNA, the CDR3 is TGTGCCACCTGGAACCTCTATTATAAGAAACTCTTT.

This clone was counted many times. TCRdb's protein, taken from a much larger clone, differs from this DNA's translation at residue 14, likely owing to a read error; the protein displayed comes from the DNA. J gene calling gave no result, while the V gene is TRGV9. Germline-derived CDR1 and CDR2 are GITISATS and ISYDGTV (reference sequence). CDR3 length equals 16 residues. CDR3 sequence (DNA): TGTGCCTTGTGGGAGGCCCGGAAGTTCTATTATTATAAGAGACTCTTT. Protein sequence: CALWEARKFYYYKRLF.

There are a few counts of this clone. A far larger clone is just one base off, so this is likely a read error. The sample contains more than one DNA sequence encoding this CDR3. This chain links TRGV9 with TRGJ1 or TRGJ2. The J gene, missing from TCRdb, was assigned here through DNA to germline matching. The CDR3 totals 13 residues. Per the germline V gene, CDR1 is GITISATS and CDR2 is ISYDGTV (reference sequence). Trimming removed 5 bases from V and 6 bases from J; junction bases left unmatched: 10. This CDR3 reads CALWVRPFYKKLF. In DNA, the CDR3 is TGTGCCTTGTGGGTGAGGCCTTTTTATAAGAAACTCTTT.

Details on this clone: A read error is the likely source, as a far larger clone sits one nucleotide away. Distinct nucleotide sequences in the sample also encode this CDR3. A V gene of TRGV4 was called, but no J gene was assigned. Germline V gives CDR1 EGSTGY, CDR2 YDSYTSSV. The CDR3 runs to 13 residues. The CDR3 loop is CATWPQAYYKKLF. The CDR3 DNA is TGTGCCACCTGGCCGCAAGCTTATTATAAGAAACTCTTC.

Many counts were recorded for this clone. TCRdb attributes to this sequence the protein of a much larger clone, which differs from the DNA translation at residue 7; a read error is likely, and the protein displayed is translated from the DNA. This chain connects TRGV9 to TRGJ1 or TRGJ2. TCRdb carries no J gene annotation; the J gene was assigned here by matching the DNA with germline. Trimming at V came to 0 bases and at J to 7 bases, leaving 9 bases not matched to a gene. Germline CDR1 is GITISATS and CDR2 is ISYDGTV (reference sequence). This CDR3 comprises 14 residues. The CDR3 DNA is TGTGCCTTGTGGGAGGTGCTCAGGGGCTATAAGAAACTCTTT. This encodes CALWEVLRGYKKLF.

By share of the sample, this clone is medium-sized. It differs at one base from a far larger clone, so likely a read error. The V gene is TRGV9, the J gene TRGJP. The CDR3 contains 16 residues. Unmatched junction bases numbered 8, after V lost 5 bases and J lost 7 bases. Germline-derived CDR1 and CDR2 are GITISATS and ISYDGTV (reference sequence). The CDR3 protein is CALWAKGELGKKIKVF. CDR3 bases: TGTGCCTTGTGGGCCAAAGGTGAGTTGGGCAAAAAAATCAAGGTATTT.

As regards this clone: TCRdb lists the protein of a much larger clone for this DNA, which differs at residue 13, so this is likely a read error; the protein given here is translated from the DNA itself. CDR3 bases: TGTGCCACCTGGGATCGCCGCCTGAATTATTATAAGATACTCTTT. Translating it yields CATWDRRLNYYKILF. This chain connects TRGV8 to TRGJ1 or TRGJ2. Looked up from germline, CDR1 is VENAVY and CDR2 is YDSYNSRV. The CDR3 totals 15 residues.

This clone was counted between two and nine times. The TCRdb protein comes from a much larger clone and disagrees with this DNA's translation at residue 8, likely due to a read error; the protein given here is derived from the DNA. The rearrangement links TRGV9 to TRGJ1 or TRGJ2. The J gene, absent from TCRdb, was called here by matching the DNA to germline. J lost 0 bases, V lost 2 bases, and 13 bases had no gene match. The CDR3 has 17 residues. CDR1 and CDR2 from the germline V gene are GITISATS and ISYDGTV (reference sequence). The CDR3 protein is CALWEAYEYQNYYKKLF. As DNA, the CDR3 is TGTGCCTTGTGGGAGGCCTACGAATATCAGAATTATTATAAGAAACTCTTT.

In its sample, this clone was seen a few times. The protein given by TCRdb reflects a much larger clone and differs at residue 16 from this DNA's translation, likely from a read error; the protein shown is the DNA's translation. The V gene is listed as TRGV9; no J gene was called. Germline V gene lookup returns CDR1 GITISATS and CDR2 ISYDGTV (reference sequence). This CDR3 has 18 residues. CDR3 in DNA: TGTGCCTTGTGGGACCTACCTGGGGGGGAGTTGGGCAAAAAAATCAGGGTATTT. Translated, it gives CALWDLPGGELGKKIRVF.

This clone was seen more than once but under ten times. The protein in TCRdb stems from a much larger clone and differs at residue 13 from this DNA's translation, likely a read error; here the protein is translated from the DNA. The rearrangement joins TRGV9 to TRGJP. The J gene is not listed in TCRdb, so it was assigned here from a DNA match to germline. The germline V gene encodes CDR1 GITISATS and CDR2 ISYDGTV (reference sequence). The CDR3 is 17 amino acids. The CDR3 reads CALWVVVQELGKRIKVF. CDR3 bases: TGTGCCTTGTGGGTGGTGGTACAAGAGTTGGGCAAAAGAATCAAGGTATTT.